The clone carrying this T cell receptor (beta chain) was found once. The antigen is not known. V was pared by 0 bases and J by 5 bases, with 11 bases of the junction left unmatched. In germline, CDR1 is LNHDA, CDR2 SQIVND (reference sequence). The CDR3 length is 19 residues. The control participants were healthy donors, and these controls were matched with respect to both age and sex. The TEMRA cells underwent FACS enrichment, while the CD8+ and CD4+ T cells underwent negative isolation. Reverse transcription of about 0.5 to 1 ug RNA used random hexamers. Amplification of TCR beta CDR3 was carried out by immunoSEQ multiplex PCR, which covered 54 Vbeta and 13 Jbeta segments. Each CDR3 protein is one row after TCRdb ran MiXCR on the immunoSEQ multiplex PCR reads. The sample includes some 180,000 distinct CDR3 sequences, just under 95% seen only once; the top ten take 0.1%. These data originate in a study of CD8 T cells in Susac syndrome.

Study-level results: It was acknowledged in the study that the number of individuals who were included in its TCR sequencing and HLA analysis was relatively small.

The genes are TRBV19 and TRBJ2-1; TRBD2 matches at 12 bases. The material sequenced was CD4+ T cells from PBMCs. The receptor was isolated from a human donor in good health. Here the CDR3 reads CASSIDPSLAGGPDNEQFF. The CDR3 bases are TGTGCCAGTAGTATAGATCCGTCCCTAGCGGGAGGGCCCGACAATGAGCAGTTCTTC.